A single sample gave rise to the 22 T cell receptor beta chains below, sequenced in a study of identical twins. TCRdb re-derived calls from the 5' RACE reads in MiXCR, one entry per CDR3 protein. The table has 200,000 to 250,000 distinct CDR3 sequences, about 12% seen once. This same sample was also taken into another study, of yellow fever vaccine responses in identical twins.

Source material: memory (CD45RO+) T cells sorted from blood. The receptors originated from a woman aged 18-35 years in good health.

This chain links TRBV14 with TRBJ2-3; D is perhaps TRBD2 (5 bases). The V gene lost 3 bases and the J gene lost 1 base, with 14 bases spanning the gap. Per the germline V gene, CDR1 is SGHDN and CDR2 is FVKESK. The CDR3 is made up of 16 amino acids. For the CDR3, the DNA is TGTGCCAGCAGCCACTCCTTTGGTAGCGGCACAGATACGCAGTATTTT. Its protein product is CASSHSFGSGTDTQYF. The whole variable domain, filled in from reference TRBV14 and TRBJ2-3, reads EAGVTQFPSHSVIEKGQTVTLRCDPISGHDNLYWYRRVMGKEIKFLLHFVKESKQDESGMPNNRFLAERTGGTYSTLKVQPAELEDSGVYFCASSHSFGSGTDTQYFGPGTRLTVL.

The genes are TRBV5-1 and TRBJ2-2; possibly TRBD1 for D (5 bases). The germline V gene has CDR1 SGHRS and CDR2 YFSETQ. This CDR3 region has 14 residues. The V end was cut by 5 bases, the J end by 4 bases, with 12 bases between. Here the CDR3 DNA reads TGCGCCAGCAGTCCTCAGGGCACCACCGGGGAGCTGTTTTTT. Residues: CASSPQGTTGELFF.

This clonotype was recorded a few times. The chain carries TRBV5-1 and TRBJ2-2; 12 bases are a match to TRBD2. CDR1 is SGHRS, CDR2 YFSETQ, per germline. The CDR3 is 17 residues long. V trimming: 1 base; J trimming: 4 bases; junction bases outside the gene matches: 5. The CDR3 region is CASSLQLAGGFTGELFF. The CDR3 bases are TGCGCCAGCAGCTTGCAACTAGCGGGAGGCTTCACCGGGGAGCTGTTTTTT.

The chain joins TRBV24-1 to TRBJ2-2; the D is unclear. Germline CDR1 is KGHDR and CDR2 is SFDVKD. CDR3 length: 14 residues. Trimming took 4 bases from V and 5 from J, leaving 10 bases between them. CDR3 loop: CATSEISETGELFF. The CDR3 nucleotides are TGTGCCACCAGTGAGATATCGGAGACCGGGGAGCTGTTTTTT.

This rearrangement joins TRBV18 to TRBJ1-1; the match to TRBD1 covers 8 bases. Germline CDR1 reads KGHSH; CDR2 reads LQKENI. This CDR3 has 16 amino acids. The ends lost 2 bases at V and 5 bases at J; junction bases unmatched: 10. The CDR3, as DNA: TGTGCCAGCTCACCAGCGAACAGGGGGACTGGGACTGAAGCTTTCTTT. This gives the protein CASSPANRGTGTEAFF.

This clonotype has a handful of counts. The V call is TRBV5-5, the J call TRBJ1-2; no firm D call. This CDR3 has 14 residues. V was cut by 0 bases and J by 4 bases, with 10 bases left in between. Germline-derived CDR1 and CDR2 are SGHKS and YYEKEE (reference sequence). The CDR3, as DNA: TGTGCCAGCAGCTTGGCACCGCAAAGCTATGGCTACACCTTC. Translating it yields CASSLAPQSYGYTF.

This clonotype showed up many times. This rearrangement joins TRBV20-1 to TRBJ1-4, with 9 positions matching TRBD1. V was clipped by 8 bases and J by 8 bases; unmatched bases: 9. This CDR3 is 13 amino acids long. Looked up from germline, CDR1 is DFQATT and CDR2 is SNEGSKA (reference sequence). The CDR3: CSPTTGQGEKLFF. For the CDR3, the DNA is TGCAGTCCCACTACGGGACAGGGAGAAAAACTGTTTTTT.

V usage is TRBV6-1 and J usage is TRBJ2-5; TRBD2 is a possible D gene (6 bases). There are 16 residues in the CDR3. CDR1 MNHNS and CDR2 SASEGT come from the germline V gene. V dropped 6 bases and J dropped 0 bases, with 17 bases sitting between them. CDR3 in amino acids: CASSSSARGYQETQYF. The CDR3, as DNA: TGTGCCAGCAGCTCAAGTGCCCGGGGGTACCAAGAGACCCAGTACTTC.

CDR3 in amino acids: CAISETQGTNYGYTF. The CDR3 DNA sequence: TGTGCCATCAGCGAGACACAGGGGACGAACTATGGCTACACCTTC. The J gene is TRBJ1-2, the V gene TRBV10-3; the match to TRBD1 covers 7 bases. Losses at the gene ends were 6 bases for V and 2 bases for J; bases not matched to a gene: 9. Germline values: CDR1 ENHRY, CDR2 SYGVKD. CDR3 length equals 15 residues.

The rearrangement uses TRBV6-1 and TRBJ2-7; TRBD1 aligns across 11 bases. The V gene's germline CDR1 is MNHNS and CDR2 SASEGT. This CDR3 is built from 15 residues. V lost 5 bases, J lost 3 bases, and 6 bases stayed unmatched. CDR3 DNA sequence: TGTGCCAGCAGTCAGGCCGGGACAGGGGGCTACGAGCAGTACTTC. Translated, it gives CASSQAGTGGYEQYF.

Only a few counts were recorded for this clonotype. The rearrangement uses TRBV5-6 and TRBJ2-5, with D unclear. V dropped 1 base and J dropped 2 bases, with 9 bases sitting between them. Germline V CDR1 and CDR2: SGHDT, YYEEEE. This CDR3 has 14 residues. CDR3 nucleotides: TGTGCCAGCAGCTTGAACCTCCGGCAAGAGACCCAGTACTTC. This encodes CASSLNLRQETQYF.

The J gene is TRBJ2-1, the V gene TRBV27; TRBD2 agrees at 7 bases. Germline V CDR1 and CDR2: MNHEY, SMNVEV (reference sequence). The V and J ends lost 2 bases and 8 bases, in that order; junction bases with no gene match: 12. The CDR3 covers 16 residues. CDR3 in DNA: TGTGCCAGCAGTTTACAATGGACTAGTCTTAATTATGAGCAGTTCTTC. Translating gives CASSLQWTSLNYEQFF.

This clonotype was counted a few times. The chain is built from TRBV24-1 and TRBJ2-4; tentatively, D is TRBD2 (6 bases). V lost 4 bases and J 0 bases, leaving 6 bases between the germline ends. The CDR3 is made up of 14 amino acids. Germline CDR1 is KGHDR and CDR2 is SFDVKD. The CDR3 here is CATSDGGAKNIQYF. The CDR3 DNA reads as TGTGCCACCAGTGACGGGGGAGCCAAAAACATTCAGTACTTC.

This clonotype showed up just once. V usage is TRBV30 and J usage is TRBJ2-4, with D possibly TRBD1 on 6 matching bases. In germline, CDR1 is GTSNPN, CDR2 SVGIG (reference sequence). The CDR3 covers 15 residues. Trimming cost V 0 bases and J 7 bases, with 16 bases left between them. The DNA of the CDR3 is TGTGCCTGGAGTGTACCGGTTGGGGGCGCGAACATTCAGTACTTC. Residues: CAWSVPVGGANIQYF.

The chain uses TRBV5-6 and TRBJ2-5, with D perhaps matching TRBD1 (5 bases). Per germline, CDR1 SGHDT and CDR2 YYEEEE. The V gene lost 3 bases and the J gene lost 0 bases, with 15 bases spanning the gap. The CDR3 length is 16 residues. CDR3 nucleotides: TGTGCCAGCAGCTGGTATCAGGGTTTCGACCAAGAGACCCAGTACTTC. Protein sequence: CASSWYQGFDQETQYF.

The gene calls are TRBV6-2 or TRBV6-3 and TRBJ1-5; TRBD1 matches at 9 bases. The germline CDR1 and CDR2 sequences are MNHEY and SVGEGT. Trimming at V came to 6 bases and at J to 3 bases, leaving 9 bases not matched to a gene. CDR3 length: 16 residues. The CDR3 sequence is CASSLPTGGLNQPQHF. CDR3 nucleotides: TGTGCCAGCAGCCTCCCCACAGGGGGCCTCAATCAGCCCCAGCATTTT.

In its sample, this clonotype was seen a few times. This chain connects TRBV29-1 to TRBJ2-7; TRBD1 matches 7 bases. The CDR3 contains 13 residues. Germline lookup yields CDR1 SQVTM and CDR2 ANQGSEA. J lost 1 base, V lost 6 bases, and 6 bases had no gene match. The CDR3 nucleotides are TGCAGCGTGAGGGGACAGTTTTCCTACGAGCAGTACTTC. Translating it yields CSVRGQFSYEQYF.

This clonotype came up many times. The chain employs TRBV11-2 and TRBJ2-7; D is uncertain. The germline V gene encodes CDR1 SGHAT and CDR2 FQNNGV. Between the trimmed V and J ends, which lost 8 bases and 5 bases, there was a span of 22 bases. The CDR3 contains 15 residues. CDR3 sequence (DNA): TGTGCCAGCGGGTCCGGAAAGCTTTTACAGCACGAGCAGTACTTC. This translates into CASGSGKLLQHEQYF.

The chain employs TRBV7-2 and TRBJ2-5; D is unclear. V shed 2 bases and J shed 7 bases, with 11 bases lying between them. The CDR3 spans 13 residues. The germline gives CDR1 SGHTA, CDR2 FQGNSA. The CDR3 here is CASSLTRDGTQYF. The CDR3 DNA reads TGTGCCAGCAGCTTAACACGCGATGGGACCCAGTACTTC.

This clonotype was counted a few times. The rearrangement links TRBV7-2 to TRBJ2-7, with TRBD1 as a possible D gene (6 bases). V lost 3 bases and J lost 7, with 13 bases in between. This CDR3 is 13 amino acids long. Germline CDR1 SGHTA, CDR2 FQGNSA. This chain's CDR3 is CASSFRQAGEQYF. In nucleotides, the CDR3 is TGTGCCAGCAGCTTCCGACAGGCCGGGGAGCAGTACTTC.

This clonotype was picked up a small number of times. J is TRBJ2-5 and V is TRBV7-2; 8 bases match TRBD2. CDR3 length: 14 amino acids. Germline V gives CDR1 SGHTA, CDR2 FQGNSA. Unmatched junction bases numbered 2, after V lost 3 bases and J lost 2 bases. The CDR3 bases are TGTGCCAGCAGCTTCCGACTAGCGCAAGAGACCCAGTACTTC. This gives the protein CASSFRLAQETQYF.

This chain joins TRBV20-1 and TRBJ2-5; D possibly corresponds to TRBD1 (5 bases). The V end lost 4 bases, the J end lost 2 bases, and 14 bases lay between the germline ends. Looked up from germline, CDR1 is DFQATT and CDR2 is SNEGSKA (reference sequence). CDR3 length: 14 amino acids. The CDR3, as DNA: TGCAGTGCTACGACAGACACCCCGCAAGAGACCCAGTACTTC. Residues: CSATTDTPQETQYF.